The 12 T cell receptor beta chains reported below all come from one sample, sequenced in a study of blood T cells in healthy people across ages. Through a sample-barcoded 5' primer and a J-beta primer mix, a second PCR was run for roughly 6 to 12 cycles. TCRdb re-analysed the 5' RACE reads in MiXCR, keeping a single row per CDR3 protein. The table has around 900,000 distinct CDR3 sequences, about 51% seen once. The sample taken for sequencing was blood. These TCRs come from a woman aged 55-69 years in good health.

The chain employs TRBV7-2 and TRBJ1-6; tentative D call: TRBD1 (5 bases). The V end lost 5 bases, the J end lost 7 bases, and 15 bases lay between the germline ends. Germline V gene data show CDR1 as SGHTA and CDR2 as FQGNSA. This CDR3 comprises 15 residues. The CDR3 coding sequence is TGTGCCAGCAGCCAGGACCGGGGGATAAATTCACCCCTCCACTTT. Translation: CASSQDRGINSPLHF.

The chain employs TRBV7-9 and TRBJ1-1; D not certain. The CDR3 has 14 residues. Germline assignment: CDR1 SEHNR and CDR2 FQNEAQ (reference sequence). The V end lost 5 bases, the J end lost 2 bases, and 12 bases lay between the germline ends. CDR3 sequence: CASSIMGGNTEAFF. DNA of the CDR3: TGTGCCAGCAGCATTATGGGCGGAAACACTGAAGCTTTCTTT.

J is TRBJ1-6 and V is TRBV29-1, with 7 bases lining up with TRBD1. Per germline, CDR1 SQVTM and CDR2 ANQGSEA. There are 12 residues in the CDR3. The junction had 5 bases not matched to a gene; V was cut back by 7 bases and J by 8 bases. The CDR3 nucleotides are TGCAGCGCGGGACAGTGCCATTCACCCCTCCACTTT. Its translation is CSAGQCHSPLHF.

The table lists this clonotype with many counts. CDR3 bases: TGCGCCAGCAGCCCGGTGGGGGTCTACGAGCAGTACTTC. It translates to CASSPVGVYEQYF. The chain uses TRBV5-1 and TRBJ2-7; tentatively, D is TRBD1 or TRBD2 (5 bases each). CDR3 length: 13 residues. V lost 4 bases and J 3 bases, leaving 11 bases between the germline ends. The germline CDR1 and CDR2 sequences are SGHRS and YFSETQ. Complete variable domain (other parts from reference TRBV5-1 and TRBJ2-7): KAGVTQTPRYLIKTRGQQVTLSCSPISGHRSVSWYQQTPGQGLQFLFEYFSETQRNKGNFPGRFSGRQFSNSRSEMNVSTLELGDSALYLCASSPVGVYEQYFGPGTRLTVT.

The rearrangement uses TRBV6-2 or TRBV6-3 and TRBJ2-7, with TRBD2 identical over 8 bases. Trimming cost V 5 bases and J 2 bases; bases outside gene matches: 11. This CDR3 has 16 residues. Germline V gives CDR1 MNHEY, CDR2 SVGEGT. CDR3 in DNA: TGTGCCAGCAGTGACCCTCGGGTAGCGGGAACCTACGAGCAGTACTTC. Translation gives CASSDPRVAGTYEQYF.

The V gene is TRBV24-1, the J gene TRBJ2-1, with D hard to call. This CDR3 has 16 amino acids. Germline V gene data show CDR1 as KGHDR and CDR2 as SFDVKD. Trimming removed 3 bases from V and 6 bases from J, with 17 bases in between. CDR3 bases: TGTGCCACCAGTGATACTTACGGACGGCTTTCCAATGAGCAGTTCTTC. It specifies CATSDTYGRLSNEQFF.

The V and J genes are TRBV12-3 or TRBV12-4 and TRBJ2-1; maybe TRBD2 (5 bases). Trimming pared 6 bases from V and 9 bases from J, leaving 18 bases between. The CDR3 runs to 14 residues. The CDR3: CASRDTSNSREQFF. Here the CDR3 DNA reads TGTGCCAGCAGAGATACTAGTAACTCTCGTGAGCAGTTCTTC.

The chain couples TRBV20-1 to TRBJ2-3; possibly TRBD1 or TRBD2 for D (5 bases each). Per germline, CDR1 DFQATT and CDR2 SNEGSKA (reference sequence). The CDR3 loop spans 13 amino acids. Deletions cut 2 bases from V and 6 bases from J, with 12 bases between. The CDR3 DNA sequence: TGCAGTGCTAGAATTGAGGGGTTCGATACGCAGTATTTT. Amino acid sequence: CSARIEGFDTQYF.

The gene calls are TRBV3-1 and TRBJ2-1; TRBD2 aligns across 7 bases. This CDR3 spans 13 amino acids. V lost 2 bases, J lost 6 bases, and 1 base stayed unmatched. CDR1 is LGHDT and CDR2 is YNNKEL in the germline V gene (reference sequence). The CDR3 loop is CASSQSGTNEQFF. DNA for the CDR3: TGTGCCAGCAGCCAAAGCGGGACCAATGAGCAGTTCTTC.

The chain carries TRBV7-9 and TRBJ2-1; D may be TRBD2 (7 bases). Germline V gene sequence: CDR1 SEHNR, CDR2 FQNEAQ (reference sequence). The CDR3 sequence is 16 residues long. Trimming removed 5 bases from V and 4 bases from J, with 18 bases in between. CDR3 residues: CASSRGAGAIYNEQFF. The CDR3 DNA reads TGTGCCAGCAGCAGGGGGGCGGGGGCCATTTACAATGAGCAGTTCTTC.

This clonotype was seen only a few times. The chain couples TRBV20-1 to TRBJ2-1; 8 bases agree with TRBD1. Trimming removed 5 bases from V and 7 bases from J; junction bases left unmatched: 7. Germline CDR1 and CDR2: DFQATT and SNEGSKA (reference sequence). CDR3 length: 13 amino acids. DNA for the CDR3: TGCAGTGCTGGCCGGACAGGGATAAATGAGCAGTTCTTC. It specifies CSAGRTGINEQFF.

The CDR3 loop reads CASSLVQTYGYTF. The CDR3 DNA reads TGTGCCAGCAGCTTAGTACAAACCTATGGCTACACCTTC. V gene TRBV7-8 combines with J gene TRBJ1-2; D is ambiguous. Trimming took 1 base from V and 4 from J, leaving 7 bases between them. The CDR3 is 13 residues long. The germline gives CDR1 SGHVS, CDR2 FQNEAQ.